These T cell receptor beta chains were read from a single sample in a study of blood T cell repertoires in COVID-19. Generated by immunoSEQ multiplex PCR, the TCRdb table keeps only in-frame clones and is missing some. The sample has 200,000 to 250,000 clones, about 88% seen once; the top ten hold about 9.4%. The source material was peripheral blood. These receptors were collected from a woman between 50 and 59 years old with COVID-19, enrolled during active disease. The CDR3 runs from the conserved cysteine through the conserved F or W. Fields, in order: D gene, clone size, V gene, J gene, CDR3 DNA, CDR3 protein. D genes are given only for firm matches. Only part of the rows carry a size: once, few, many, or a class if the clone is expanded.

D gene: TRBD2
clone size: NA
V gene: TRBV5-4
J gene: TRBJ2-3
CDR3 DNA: TGTGCCAGCAGTCCTGGGACTAGCGGGGGCACAGATACGCAGTATTTT
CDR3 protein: CASSPGTSGGTDTQYF

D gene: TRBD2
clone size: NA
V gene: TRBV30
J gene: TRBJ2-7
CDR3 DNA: TGTGCCTGGAGTGGGTTAGCGGGGGCCCGCTCCTACGAGCAGTACTTC
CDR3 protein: CAWSGLAGARSYEQYF

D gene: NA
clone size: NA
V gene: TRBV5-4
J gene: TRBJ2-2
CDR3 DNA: TGTGCCAGCAGCTTGCGCGGGGAGAGCACCGGGGAGCTGTTTTTT
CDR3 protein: CASSLRGESTGELFF

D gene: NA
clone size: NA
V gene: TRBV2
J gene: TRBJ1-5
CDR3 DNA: TGTGCCAGCAGGGGGGGAACAGGCCATCAGCCCCAGCATTTT
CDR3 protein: CASRGGTGHQPQHF

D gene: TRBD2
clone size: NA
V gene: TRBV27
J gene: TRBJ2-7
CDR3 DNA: TGTGCCAGCAGTATCGGGGGGGGCGAGCAGTACTTC
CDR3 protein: CASSIGGGEQYF

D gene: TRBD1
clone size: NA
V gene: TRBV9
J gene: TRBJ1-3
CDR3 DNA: TGTGCCAGCAGCGCCGGACAGGGCGGTGGAAACACCATATATTTT
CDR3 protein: CASSAGQGGGNTIYF

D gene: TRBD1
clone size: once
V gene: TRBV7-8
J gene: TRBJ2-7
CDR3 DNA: TGTGCCAGCAGCCCTTTTCCGACCGGGACAGCCTCCTACGAGCAGTACTTC
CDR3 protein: CASSPFPTGTASYEQYF

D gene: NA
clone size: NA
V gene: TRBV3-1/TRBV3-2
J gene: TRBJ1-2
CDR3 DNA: TGTGCCAGCAGCCAAGGTTCCGTTAACTATGGCTACACCTTC
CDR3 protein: CASSQGSVNYGYTF

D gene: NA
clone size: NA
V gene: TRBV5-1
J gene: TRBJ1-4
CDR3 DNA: TGCGCCAGCAGCTTGGGGGCCAGTCCTAATGAAAAACTGTTTTTT
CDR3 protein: CASSLGASPNEKLFF

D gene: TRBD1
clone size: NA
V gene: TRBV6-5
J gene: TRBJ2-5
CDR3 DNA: TGTGCCAGTTTATCAGGGACAGTGCTCCAAGAGACCCAGTACTTC
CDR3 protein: CASLSGTVLQETQYF

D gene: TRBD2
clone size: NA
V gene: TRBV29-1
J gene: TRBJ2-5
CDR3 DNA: TGCAGCGTTCGGTCTAGCGGGGGGCCAGAGACCCAGTACTTC
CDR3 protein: CSVRSSGGPETQYF

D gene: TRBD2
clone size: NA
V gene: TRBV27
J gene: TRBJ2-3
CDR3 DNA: TGTGCCAGCACACTAGCGGGGGGGCGCACAGATACGCAGTATTTT
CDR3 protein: CASTLAGGRTDTQYF

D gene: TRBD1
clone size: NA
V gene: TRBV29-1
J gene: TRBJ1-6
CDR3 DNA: TGCAGCGTTCGACAGGGAAGTAACCTCCACTTT
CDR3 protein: CSVRQGSNLHF

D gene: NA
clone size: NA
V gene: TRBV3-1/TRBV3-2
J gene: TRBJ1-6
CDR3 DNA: TGTGCCAGCAGCCTCGATCGACTATATAATTCACCCCTCCACTTT
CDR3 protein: CASSLDRLYNSPLHF

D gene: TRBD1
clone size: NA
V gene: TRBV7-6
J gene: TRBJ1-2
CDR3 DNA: TGTGCCAGCAGCTCAAGACAGGGGGTTAACTATGGCTACACCTTC
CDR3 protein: CASSSRQGVNYGYTF

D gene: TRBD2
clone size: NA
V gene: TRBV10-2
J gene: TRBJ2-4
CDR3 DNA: TGCGCCAGCAGTCCGGGACTAGCGGGAAACATTCAGTACTTC
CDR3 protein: CASSPGLAGNIQYF

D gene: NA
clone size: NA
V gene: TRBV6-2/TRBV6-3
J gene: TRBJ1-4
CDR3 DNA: TGTGCCAGCAGTTACTTCACGGACTGGCCTGAAAAACTGTTTTTT
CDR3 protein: CASSYFTDWPEKLFF

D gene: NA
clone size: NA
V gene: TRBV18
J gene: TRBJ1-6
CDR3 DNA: TGTGCCAGCTCACCCCTTGGACAAGTCACCTCCTATAATTCACCCCTCCACTTT
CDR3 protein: CASSPLGQVTSYNSPLHF

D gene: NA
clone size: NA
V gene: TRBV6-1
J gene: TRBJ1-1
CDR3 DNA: TGTGCCAGCAGTGAAAGACTTATGAACACTGAAGCTTTCTTT
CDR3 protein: CASSERLMNTEAFF

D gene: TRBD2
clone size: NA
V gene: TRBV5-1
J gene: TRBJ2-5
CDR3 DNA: TGCGCCAGCAGCCCAGGGGCGGGGGGCGCGTGGGAGACCCAGTACTTC
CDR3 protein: CASSPGAGGAWETQYF

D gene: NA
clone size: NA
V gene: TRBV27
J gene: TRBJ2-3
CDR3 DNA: TGTGCCAGCAGACGGGGGACTTACTGGAGCACAGATACGCAGTATTTT
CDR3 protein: CASRRGTYWSTDTQYF

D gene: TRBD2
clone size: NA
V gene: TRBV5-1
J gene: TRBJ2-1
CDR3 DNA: TGCGCCAGCAGCAGTGGACTAGTCCGCGACCCTGAGCAGTTCTTC
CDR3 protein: CASSSGLVRDPEQFF

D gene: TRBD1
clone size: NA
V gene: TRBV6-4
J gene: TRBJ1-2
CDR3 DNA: TGTGCCAGCAGACTACAGGGGGCGGCTAACTATGGCTACACCTTC
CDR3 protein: CASRLQGAANYGYTF

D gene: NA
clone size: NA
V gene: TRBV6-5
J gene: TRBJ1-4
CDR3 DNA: TGTGCCAGCAGTATATACAGAGCAACTAATGAAAAACTGTTTTTT
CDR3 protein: CASSIYRATNEKLFF

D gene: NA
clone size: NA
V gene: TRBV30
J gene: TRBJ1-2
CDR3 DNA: TGTGCCTGGAGTCCGAACAGGGCTGGGGGCTACACCTTC
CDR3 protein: CAWSPNRAGGYTF

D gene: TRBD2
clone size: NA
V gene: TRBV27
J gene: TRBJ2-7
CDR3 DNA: TGTGCCAGCGTGGAGGAGCGGGGGGTCTCCTACGAGCAGTACTTC
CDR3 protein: CASVEERGVSYEQYF

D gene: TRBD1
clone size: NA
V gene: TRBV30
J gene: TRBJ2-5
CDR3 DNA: TGTGCCTGGAGTAGGCGACAGGGGTACCAAGAGACCCAGTACTTC
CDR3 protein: CAWSRRQGYQETQYF

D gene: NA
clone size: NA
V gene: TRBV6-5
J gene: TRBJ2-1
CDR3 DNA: TGTGCCAGCACCCCGACTAGGTATGAGCAGTTCTTC
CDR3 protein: CASTPTRYEQFF

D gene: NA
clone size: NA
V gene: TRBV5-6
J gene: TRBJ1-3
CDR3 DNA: TGTGCCAGCAGCTTGAGGAGCCGGGGTGGAAACACCATATATTTT
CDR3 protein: CASSLRSRGGNTIYF

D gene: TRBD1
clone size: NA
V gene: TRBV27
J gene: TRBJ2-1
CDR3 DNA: TGTGCCAGCAAGGCCCGACAGGGTCGAGTCAATGAGCAGTTCTTC
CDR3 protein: CASKARQGRVNEQFF

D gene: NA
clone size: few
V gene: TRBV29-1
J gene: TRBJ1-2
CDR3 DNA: TGCAGCGTGGCCGAAGCCCCGGGTTGGGGCTACACCTTC
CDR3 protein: CSVAEAPGWGYTF

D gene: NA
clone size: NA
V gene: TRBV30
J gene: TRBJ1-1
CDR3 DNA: TGTGCCTGGAGTGTAACGTGGAGCACTGAAGCTTTCTTT
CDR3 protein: CAWSVTWSTEAFF

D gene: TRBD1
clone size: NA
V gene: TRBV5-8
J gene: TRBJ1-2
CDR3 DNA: TGTGCCAGCAGCCATCCCGACAGGGACTATGGCTACACCTTC
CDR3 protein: CASSHPDRDYGYTF

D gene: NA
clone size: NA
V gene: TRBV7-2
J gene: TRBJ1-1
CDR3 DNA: TGTGCCAGCAGCCACATACAGGGTTGGGATGAAGCTTTCTTT
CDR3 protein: CASSHIQGWDEAFF

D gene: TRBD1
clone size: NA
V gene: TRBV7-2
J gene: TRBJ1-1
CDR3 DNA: TGTGCCAGCCGCCAGGGGGCCCCCATGAACACTGAAGCTTTCTTT
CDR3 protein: CASRQGAPMNTEAFF

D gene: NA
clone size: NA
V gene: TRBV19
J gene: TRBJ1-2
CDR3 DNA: TGTGCCAGTAGAAGGGGGACTAACTATGGCTACACCTTC
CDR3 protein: CASRRGTNYGYTF

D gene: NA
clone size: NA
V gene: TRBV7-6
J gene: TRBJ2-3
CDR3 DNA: TGTGCCAGCAGCTTAGGGGATGGGACTCCGAGGACAGATACGCAGTATTTT
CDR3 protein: CASSLGDGTPRTDTQYF

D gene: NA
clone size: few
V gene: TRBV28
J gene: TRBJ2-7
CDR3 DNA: TGTGCCAGCAGCCTATTGGACACCTCCTACGAGCAGTACTTC
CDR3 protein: CASSLLDTSYEQYF

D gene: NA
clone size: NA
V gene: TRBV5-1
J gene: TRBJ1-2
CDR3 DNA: TGCGCCAGCAGCTTGGAGGGGGGGCCTAACTATGGCTACACCTTC
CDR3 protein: CASSLEGGPNYGYTF

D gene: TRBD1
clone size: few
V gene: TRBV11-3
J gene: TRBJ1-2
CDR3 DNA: TGTGCCAGCAGCTCCAGACAGGGGGCTAACTATGGCTACACCTTC
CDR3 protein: CASSSRQGANYGYTF

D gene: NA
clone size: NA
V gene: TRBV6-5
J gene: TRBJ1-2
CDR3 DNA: TGTGCCAGCAGGGCGAGTCTAGTGGGTGGCTACACCTTC
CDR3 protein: CASRASLVGGYTF

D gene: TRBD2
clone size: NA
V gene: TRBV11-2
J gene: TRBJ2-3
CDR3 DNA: TGTGCCAGCAGCTCTCAGCGGGGGGGCCGGGCAGATACGCAGTATTTT
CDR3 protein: CASSSQRGGRADTQYF

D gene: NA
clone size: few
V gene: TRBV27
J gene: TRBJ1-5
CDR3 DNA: TGTGCCAGAAAGTCCTCCGGGACACCAAACCGCAGGGATCAGCCCCAGCATTTT
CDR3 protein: CARKSSGTPNRRDQPQHF

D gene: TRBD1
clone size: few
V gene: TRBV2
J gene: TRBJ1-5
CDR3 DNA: TGTGCCAGCAGTGAAACGGACAGGGGAACGTTTGTAGGCAATCAGCCCCAGCATTTT
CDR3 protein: CASSETDRGTFVGNQPQHF

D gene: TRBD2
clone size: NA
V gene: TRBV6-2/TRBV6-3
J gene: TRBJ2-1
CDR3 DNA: TGTGCCAGCAGTTCGACGGGGGGTTACAATGAGCAGTTCTTC
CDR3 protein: CASSSTGGYNEQFF

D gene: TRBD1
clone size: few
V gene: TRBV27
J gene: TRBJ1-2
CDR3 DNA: TGTGCCAGCAGTTTAGTTGGACAGGGATGGCGAGGCTACACCTTC
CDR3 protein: CASSLVGQGWRGYTF

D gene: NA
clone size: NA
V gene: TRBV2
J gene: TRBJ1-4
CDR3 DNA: TGTGCCAGCAGTCCTGACCGGGACATCGAAAAACTGTTTTTT
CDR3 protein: CASSPDRDIEKLFF

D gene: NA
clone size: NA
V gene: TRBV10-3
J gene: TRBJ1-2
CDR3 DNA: TGTGCCATCAGTGAGTCGCGGCCTAGCTATGGCTACACCTTC
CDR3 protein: CAISESRPSYGYTF

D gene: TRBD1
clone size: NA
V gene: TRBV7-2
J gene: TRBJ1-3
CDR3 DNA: TGTGCCAGCAGCTTAGGCGGGACAGGGGTCCTCTCTGGAAACACCATATATTTT
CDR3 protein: CASSLGGTGVLSGNTIYF

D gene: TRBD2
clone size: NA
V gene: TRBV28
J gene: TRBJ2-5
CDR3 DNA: TGTGCCAGCAGTGGGTCTAGCGGGGGGAGGCAGACCCAGTACTTC
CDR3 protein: CASSGSSGGRQTQYF

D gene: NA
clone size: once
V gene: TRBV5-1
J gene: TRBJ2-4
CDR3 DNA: TGCGCCAGCAGCGTGGACTCTCCGGAAAACATTCAGTACTTC
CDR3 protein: CASSVDSPENIQYF

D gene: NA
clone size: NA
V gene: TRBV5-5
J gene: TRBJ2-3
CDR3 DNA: TGTGCCAGCAGCTTGCAGGGCGGAGCGGATACGCAGTATTTT
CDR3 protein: CASSLQGGADTQYF

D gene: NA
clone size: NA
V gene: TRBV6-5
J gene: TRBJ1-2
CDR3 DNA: TGTGCCAGCAGTTCTCCGGGGTTTGATGGCTACACCTTC
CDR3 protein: CASSSPGFDGYTF

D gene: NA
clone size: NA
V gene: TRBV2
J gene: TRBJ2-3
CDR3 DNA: TGTGCCAGCAGTGACTCTGGACAACCCACAGATACGCAGTATTTT
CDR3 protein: CASSDSGQPTDTQYF

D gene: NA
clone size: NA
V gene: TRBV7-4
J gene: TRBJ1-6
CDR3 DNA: TGTGCCAGCAGCTTAGCTTATGATGAACGACAGCTTAGCTCCTATAATTCACCCCTCCACTTT
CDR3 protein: CASSLAYDERQLSSYNSPLHF

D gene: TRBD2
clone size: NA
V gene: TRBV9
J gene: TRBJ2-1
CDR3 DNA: TGTGCCAGCAGCCTCCGACTAGCGGGGGGACCTAGTACGAGCTCCTACAATGAGCAGTTCTTC
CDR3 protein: CASSLRLAGGPSTSSYNEQFF

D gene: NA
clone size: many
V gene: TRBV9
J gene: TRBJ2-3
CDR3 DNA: TGTGCCAGCAGCGTCTCGTTTGATACGCAGTATTTT
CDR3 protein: CASSVSFDTQYF

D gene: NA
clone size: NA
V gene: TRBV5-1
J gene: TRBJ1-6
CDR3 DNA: TGCGCCAGCAGCTTGGATCCAGGGTCCGTGTTGCCCTTATCACCCCTCCACTTT
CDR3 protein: CASSLDPGSVLPLSPLHF

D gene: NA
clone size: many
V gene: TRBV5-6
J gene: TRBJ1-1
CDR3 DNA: TGTGCCAGCAGCAAACACCGAACCTTGAACACTGAAGCTTTCTTT
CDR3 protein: CASSKHRTLNTEAFF